The 2 T cell receptor beta chains given below trace back to one sample, sequenced in a study of Tregs in tolerant kidney transplant recipients. Using immunoSEQ multiplex PCR, the repertoire was profiled, and TCRdb retains in-frame clones only, with some absent. Found here are about 110,000 clones, roughly 90% of them singletons; the top ten hold roughly 0.31%. Source: CD4+ T cells from blood, taken before the transplant. These receptors originate from a human donor who received a combined kidney and bone marrow transplant.

The chain employs TRBV19 and TRBJ1-6, with no clear D. Germline V gene data show CDR1 as LNHDA and CDR2 as SQIVND (reference sequence). CDR3 length: 16 amino acids. Trimming pared 3 bases from V and 0 bases from J, leaving 9 bases between. The CDR3 sequence: CASSIFGSSYNSPLHF. DNA for the CDR3: TGTGCCAGTAGTATCTTTGGGAGCTCCTATAATTCACCCCTCCACTTT.

A single count supports this clone. The V and J genes are TRBV5-1 and TRBJ2-3; 11 bases line up with TRBD2. The junction had 7 bases not matched to a gene; V was cut back by 4 bases and J by 3 bases. The CDR3 is 16 residues long. The germline V gene encodes CDR1 SGHRS and CDR2 YFSETQ. The CDR3 sequence: CASSPDLAGGTDTQYF. The CDR3 nucleotides read TGCGCCAGCAGCCCCGACCTAGCGGGAGGAACAGATACGCAGTATTTT.